The clone carrying this T cell receptor beta chain was observed at least ten times. The germline V gene encodes CDR1 DFQATT and CDR2 SNEGSKA (reference sequence). The V gene end was trimmed by 7 bases and the J gene end by 7 bases; junction bases not matched to a gene: 9. This CDR3 contains 14 residues. In building TCR beta libraries, iRepertoire HTBI primers were used together with Arm-PCR of CDR3 regions. TCRdb processed the multiplex PCR reads anew with MiXCR; each CDR3 protein has one entry. Here the sample spans approximately 350,000 distinct CDR3 sequences, around 17% being singletons. The data were obtained in a study of regulatory T cells in long-lasting Graves disease. Time point reported: newly diagnosed GD, antithyroid drugs for less than 3 months. Construction of the TCR library relied on RNA isolated from PBMCs. The same data also contributed to another study, on T cells in Graves' hyperthyroidism and ophthalmopathy.

The TCR sequence derives from a man aged 40-55 years with Graves disease. This material consisted of peripheral blood mononuclear cells (PBMCs), taken at new diagnosis, from a patient treated with antithyroid drugs. The chain uses TRBV20-1 and TRBJ2-5, with TRBD2 matching over 13 bases. CDR3 nucleotide sequence: TGCAGTGGGGGACTAGCGGGGACAAGGGGGACCCAGTACTTC. Translation: CSGGLAGTRGTQYF.